This TCR beta chain was captured by sequencing in a study of blood T cells in healthy people across ages. Study observations and caveats: Because donor CMV status was unknown, expanded clonotype changes were possibly confounded.

As regards this clonotype: The antigen remains unidentified.

The CDR3 is made up of 12 amino acids. Trimming cost V 0 bases and J 12 bases, with 11 bases left between them. Germline V CDR1 and CDR2: LGHDT, YNNKEL (reference sequence). For the second PCR, which ran for roughly 6 to 12 cycles, a sample-barcoded 5' primer and a J-beta primer mix were used. A single record per CDR3 protein comes from TCRdb applying MiXCR to the 5' RACE reads. The sample has nearly 800,000 distinct CDR3 sequences, more than 20% seen once. This same sample was also taken into another study, of T cells of mothers and their children.

The source of this sequence is a boy under 18 in good health. The chain joins TRBV3-1 to TRBJ2-5; unclear D gene. Sequenced: blood. This CDR3 is CASSQDRSMEYF. For the CDR3, the DNA is TGTGCCAGCAGCCAAGATCGGTCTATGGAGTACTTC.